The 3 T cell receptor beta chains below all came from one sample that was sequenced in a study of human T cells and chemical hapten exposure. Time point reported: patch test 1, 2 weeks after DPC sensitization. The treatment here: therapeutic diphenylcyclopropenone sensitization with weekly scalp DPC. TCRdb re-analysed the RACE reads in MiXCR, keeping a single row per CDR3 protein. The table includes under 200,000 distinct CDR3 sequences, around 13% detected once. This material consisted of whole blood, taken in connection with sensitization to the hapten diphenylcyclopropenone (DPC). These receptors originate from a woman in her 30s with alopecia areata. Some clones in this sample may be carry-over from other donors' samples.

This clonotype was seen a handful of times. V and J are TRBV7-2 and TRBJ2-3, with D tentatively TRBD2 (6 bases). V was pared by 0 bases and J by 6 bases, with 10 bases between. The CDR3 contains 14 residues. CDR1 is SGHTA and CDR2 is FQGNSA in the germline V gene. CDR3 DNA sequence: TGTGCCAGCAGCTTAGCGGGGGGAAGGGATACGCAGTATTTT. Translated, it gives CASSLAGGRDTQYF.

At least ten counts were recorded for this clonotype. The chain uses TRBV5-1 and TRBJ2-2; D not certain. CDR1 is SGHRS and CDR2 is YFSETQ in the germline V gene. Trimming removed 7 bases at V and 4 bases at J, with 11 bases between. The CDR3 spans 13 residues. This CDR3 reads CASALALTGELFF. Written as DNA, the CDR3 is TGCGCCAGCGCCCTCGCACTCACCGGGGAGCTGTTTTTT. Drawing the rest from reference TRBV5-1 and TRBJ2-2, the complete variable domain is KAGVTQTPRYLIKTRGQQVTLSCSPISGHRSVSWYQQTPGQGLQFLFEYFSETQRNKGNFPGRFSGRQFSNSRSEMNVSTLELGDSALYLCASALALTGELFFGEGSRLTVL.

Turning to this clonotype: A read error may account for a junction end that differs from germline. This chain joins TRBV28 and TRBJ1-1, with D possibly matching TRBD1 (6 bases). This CDR3 has 13 residues. Looked up from germline, CDR1 is MDHEN and CDR2 is SYDVKM. CDR3 protein: CCTGIFGDLEAFF. The CDR3, as DNA: TGCTGTACAGGGATCTTTGGGGACCTTGAAGCTTTCTTT.